The present T cell receptor (beta chain) was sequenced within a study of cytomegalovirus exposure and HLA in healthy donors. General study points: Solely CMV serostatus was available to characterize immune exposure. There were a few CMV-associated chains whose specificity for CMV antigens was confirmed in vitro. A later analysis appeared to link common viral pathogens to several of the most significant clusters. Within an earlier analysis, most TCR beta V segments proved productive either about 90% or about 30% of the time.

With regard to this clone: The antigen is unknown.

Per germline, CDR1 SEHNR and CDR2 FQNEAQ (reference sequence). The CDR3 has 16 amino acids. V was clipped by 1 base and J by 0 bases, with 10 bases between them. This PCR relied on a set of 60 Vbeta primers and 13 Jbeta primers. The method was immunoSEQ multiplex PCR; TCRdb's version includes in-frame clones alone and lacks a portion of them. Of about 160,000 clones in the sample, approximately 85% were seen once. Source material: PBMCs. This sequence originates from a girl aged 2-9 years in good health and CMV-seropositive. The chain carries TRBV7-9 and TRBJ1-3; D ambiguous. This CDR3 reads CASSLVELSSGNTIYF. CDR3 sequence (DNA): TGTGCCAGCAGCTTAGTCGAGCTGAGCTCTGGAAACACCATATATTTT.